This TCR beta chain appears in the sequencing data of a study of beta chain features in type 1 diabetes. Overall study results and limits: TCRB CDR3s from Type 1 diabetes patients were moderately but significantly shorter in all four CD4+ subsets. A closer apparent resemblance between naive, central memory and Treg TCRB repertoires was seen in patients than in healthy donors.

This CDR3 has 12 residues. Germline CDR1 ENHRY, CDR2 SYGVKD. Trimming took off 11 bases at V and 5 bases at J, with 15 bases between the two ends. Donors contributed one heparinised blood draw apiece, averaging around 120 mL. CD4+ naive, central memory, regulatory and stem cell-like memory cells were sorted via CD45RO/CCR7/CD25/CD127/CD95/CD27. This clone was observed a few times. The antigen is undetermined. cDNA synthesis used the whole RNA isolate, giving expressed TCRB sequences. Produced via immunoSEQ multiplex PCR; TCRdb's table is partial and in-frame only. Here the sample spans 130,000 to 150,000 clones, around 13% being singletons.

The specimen was central memory CD4+ T cells from blood. The chain links TRBV10-3 to TRBJ2-5; tentative D call: TRBD2 (6 bases). The sequence came from a man between 18 and 29 years old with type 1 diabetes. CDR3 bases: TGTGCCTCCGCCCCGGGGGTGGAGACCCAGTACTTC. Translated: CASAPGVETQYF.